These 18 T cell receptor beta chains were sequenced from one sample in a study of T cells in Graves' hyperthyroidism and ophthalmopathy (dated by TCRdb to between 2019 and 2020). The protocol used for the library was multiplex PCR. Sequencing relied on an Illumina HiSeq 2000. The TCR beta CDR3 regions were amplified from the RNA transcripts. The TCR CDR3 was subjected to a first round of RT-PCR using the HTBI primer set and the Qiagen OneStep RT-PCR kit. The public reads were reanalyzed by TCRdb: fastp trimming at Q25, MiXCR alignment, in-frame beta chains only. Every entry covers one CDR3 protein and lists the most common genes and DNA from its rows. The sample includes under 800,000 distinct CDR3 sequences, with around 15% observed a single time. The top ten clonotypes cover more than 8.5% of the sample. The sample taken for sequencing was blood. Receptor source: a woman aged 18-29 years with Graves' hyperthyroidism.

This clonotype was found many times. The CDR3, as DNA: TGCAGTGCCAGCGACGAGTTCTACGAGCAGTACTTC. Translated: CSASDEFYEQYF. The rearrangement uses TRBV20-1 and TRBJ2-7, with no clear D. The germline gives CDR1 DFQATT, CDR2 SNEGSKA (reference sequence). The V gene lost 6 bases and the J gene lost 3 bases, with 12 bases spanning the gap. This CDR3 has 12 amino acids.

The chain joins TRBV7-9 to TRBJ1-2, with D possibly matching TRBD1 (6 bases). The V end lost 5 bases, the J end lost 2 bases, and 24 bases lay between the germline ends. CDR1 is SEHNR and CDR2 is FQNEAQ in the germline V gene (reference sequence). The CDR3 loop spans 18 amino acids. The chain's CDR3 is CASSPPRRGETINYGYTF. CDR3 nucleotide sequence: TGTGCCAGCAGCCCCCCCCGGAGGGGGGAAACTATAAACTATGGCTACACCTTC.

Here the CDR3 reads CAISLLSTDTQYF. CDR3 coding DNA: TGTGCCATCAGTCTCCTCAGCACAGATACGCAGTATTTT. This chain connects TRBV10-3 to TRBJ2-3; D ambiguous. V was cut by 5 bases and J by 0 bases, with 6 bases left in between. The CDR3 is made up of 13 amino acids. Germline V lookup: CDR1 ENHRY, CDR2 SYGVKD.

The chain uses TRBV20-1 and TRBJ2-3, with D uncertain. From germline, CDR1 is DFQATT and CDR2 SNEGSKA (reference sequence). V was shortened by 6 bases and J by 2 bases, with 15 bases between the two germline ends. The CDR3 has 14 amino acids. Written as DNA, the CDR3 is TGCAGTGCCCTTATTCTCCAGCACACAGATACGCAGTATTTT. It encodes CSALILQHTDTQYF.

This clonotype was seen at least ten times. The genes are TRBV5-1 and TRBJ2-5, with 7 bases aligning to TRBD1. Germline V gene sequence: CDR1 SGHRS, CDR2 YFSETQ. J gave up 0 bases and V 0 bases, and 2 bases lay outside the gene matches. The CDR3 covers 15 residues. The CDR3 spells CASSLGGQNQETQYF. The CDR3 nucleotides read TGCGCCAGCAGCTTGGGGGGACAGAACCAAGAGACCCAGTACTTC.

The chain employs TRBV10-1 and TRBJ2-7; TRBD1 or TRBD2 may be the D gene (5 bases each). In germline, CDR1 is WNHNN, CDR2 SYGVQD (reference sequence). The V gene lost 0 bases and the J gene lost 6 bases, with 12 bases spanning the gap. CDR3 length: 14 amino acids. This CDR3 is CASSESPGRCEQYF. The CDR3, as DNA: TGCGCCAGCAGTGAGTCTCCAGGGAGATGCGAGCAGTACTTC.

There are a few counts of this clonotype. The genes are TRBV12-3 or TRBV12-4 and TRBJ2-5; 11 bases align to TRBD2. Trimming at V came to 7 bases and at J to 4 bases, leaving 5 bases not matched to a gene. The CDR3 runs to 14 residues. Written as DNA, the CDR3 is TGTGCCAGCATAGCGGGAGGGCCCCCAGAGACCCAGTACTTC. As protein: CASIAGGPPETQYF.

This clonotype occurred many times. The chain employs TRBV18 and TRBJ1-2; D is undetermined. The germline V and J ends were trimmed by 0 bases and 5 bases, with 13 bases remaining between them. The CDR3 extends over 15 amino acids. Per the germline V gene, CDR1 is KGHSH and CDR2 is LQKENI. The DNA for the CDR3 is TGTGCCAGCTCACCACCTGGCCCTCCGTCTTATGGCTACACCTTC. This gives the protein CASSPPGPPSYGYTF.

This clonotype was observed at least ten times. CDR3 loop: CASSLDGGAYGYTF. DNA for the CDR3: TGTGCCAGCAGCTTAGACGGGGGCGCCTATGGCTACACCTTC. V usage is TRBV7-9 and J usage is TRBJ1-2, with D possibly being TRBD1 (6 bases). Trimming pared 1 base from V and 4 bases from J, leaving 10 bases between. CDR3 length: 14 residues. From germline, CDR1 is SEHNR and CDR2 FQNEAQ (reference sequence).

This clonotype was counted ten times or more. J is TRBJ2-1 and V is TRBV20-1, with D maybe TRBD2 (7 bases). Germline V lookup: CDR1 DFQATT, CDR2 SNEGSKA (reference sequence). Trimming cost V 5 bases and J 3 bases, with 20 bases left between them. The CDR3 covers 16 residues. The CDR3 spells CSAFLGGAFNYNEQFF. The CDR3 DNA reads TGCAGTGCTTTCCTGGGGGGGGCGTTCAACTACAATGAGCAGTTCTTC.

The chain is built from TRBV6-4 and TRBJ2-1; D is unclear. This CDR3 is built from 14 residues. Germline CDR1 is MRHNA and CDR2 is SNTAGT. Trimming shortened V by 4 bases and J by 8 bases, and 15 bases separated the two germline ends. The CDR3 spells CASSVTGSTHEQFF. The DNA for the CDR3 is TGTGCCAGCAGTGTGACCGGGTCTACACATGAGCAGTTCTTC.

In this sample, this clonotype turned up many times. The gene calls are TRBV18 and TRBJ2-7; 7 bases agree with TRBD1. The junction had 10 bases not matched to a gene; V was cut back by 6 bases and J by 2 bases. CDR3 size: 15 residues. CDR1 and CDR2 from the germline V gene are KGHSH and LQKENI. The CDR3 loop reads CASSPGVTGTYEQYF. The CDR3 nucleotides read TGTGCCAGCTCGCCCGGGGTGACAGGGACCTACGAGCAGTACTTC. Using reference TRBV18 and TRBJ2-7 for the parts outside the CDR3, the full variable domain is NAGVMQNPRHLVRRRGQEARLRCSPMKGHSHVYWYRQLPEEGLKFMVYLQKENIIDESGMPKERFSAEFPKEGPSILRIQQVVRGDSAAYFCASSPGVTGTYEQYFGPGTRLTVT.

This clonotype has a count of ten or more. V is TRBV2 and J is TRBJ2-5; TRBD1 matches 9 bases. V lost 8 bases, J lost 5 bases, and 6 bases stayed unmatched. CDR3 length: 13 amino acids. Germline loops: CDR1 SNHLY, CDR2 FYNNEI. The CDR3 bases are TGTGCCAGCCAACAGGGGGCGGCTGAGACCCAGTACTTC. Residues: CASQQGAAETQYF.

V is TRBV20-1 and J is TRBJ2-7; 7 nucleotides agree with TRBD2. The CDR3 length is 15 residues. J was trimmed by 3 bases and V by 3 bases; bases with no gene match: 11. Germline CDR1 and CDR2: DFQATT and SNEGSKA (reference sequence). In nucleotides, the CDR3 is TGCAGTGCTAGTGACAGAGCGGGGTTCGACTACGAGCAGTACTTC. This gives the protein CSASDRAGFDYEQYF.

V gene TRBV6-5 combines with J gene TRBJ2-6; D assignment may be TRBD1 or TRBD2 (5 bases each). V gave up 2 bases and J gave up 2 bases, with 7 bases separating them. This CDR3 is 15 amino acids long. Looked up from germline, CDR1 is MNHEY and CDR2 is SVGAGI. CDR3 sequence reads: CASSYEGPGANVLTF. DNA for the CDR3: TGTGCCAGCAGTTACGAGGGGCCTGGGGCCAACGTCCTGACTTTC.

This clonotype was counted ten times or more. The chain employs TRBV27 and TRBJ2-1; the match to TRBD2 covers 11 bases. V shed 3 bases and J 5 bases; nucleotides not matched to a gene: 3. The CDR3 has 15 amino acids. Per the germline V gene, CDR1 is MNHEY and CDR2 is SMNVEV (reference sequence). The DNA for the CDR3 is TGTGCCAGCAGTTTGGTGGGACTAGCGGACAATGAGCAGTTCTTC. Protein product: CASSLVGLADNEQFF.

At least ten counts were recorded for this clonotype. DNA for the CDR3: TGTGCCAGCAGCGACGGGACGGCTAGCAATCAGCCCCAGCATTTT. Translating it yields CASSDGTASNQPQHF. The chain is built from TRBV6-2 or TRBV6-3 and TRBJ1-5; D is possibly TRBD1 (5 bases). The V gene lost 6 bases and the J gene lost 0 bases, with 12 bases spanning the gap. CDR1 MNHEY and CDR2 SVGEGT come from the germline V gene. The CDR3 is made up of 15 amino acids.

CDR3 residues: CASSQEWNTDELFF. CDR3 sequence (DNA): TGCGCCAGCAGCCAAGAGTGGAATACTGACGAACTGTTTTTT. This rearrangement joins TRBV4-1 to TRBJ1-4, with D unresolved. With 0 bases removed from V and 12 bases from J, the gap between germline ends came to 14 bases. Germline-derived CDR1 and CDR2 are MGHRA and YSYEKL. This CDR3 has 14 amino acids.